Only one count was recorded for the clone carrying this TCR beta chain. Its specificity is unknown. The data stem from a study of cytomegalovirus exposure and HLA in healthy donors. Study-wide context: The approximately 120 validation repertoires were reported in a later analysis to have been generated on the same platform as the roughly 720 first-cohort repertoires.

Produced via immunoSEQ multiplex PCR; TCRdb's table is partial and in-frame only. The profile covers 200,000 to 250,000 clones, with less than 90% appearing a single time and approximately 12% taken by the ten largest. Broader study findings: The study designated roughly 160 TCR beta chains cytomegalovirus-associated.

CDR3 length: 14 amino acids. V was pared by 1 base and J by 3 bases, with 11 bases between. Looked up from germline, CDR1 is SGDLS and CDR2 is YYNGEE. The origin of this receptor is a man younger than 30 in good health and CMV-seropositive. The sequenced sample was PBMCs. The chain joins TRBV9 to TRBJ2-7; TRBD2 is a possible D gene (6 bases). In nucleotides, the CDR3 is TGTGCCAGCAGCGTAAAATCGGACTACTACGAGCAGTACTTC. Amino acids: CASSVKSDYYEQYF.